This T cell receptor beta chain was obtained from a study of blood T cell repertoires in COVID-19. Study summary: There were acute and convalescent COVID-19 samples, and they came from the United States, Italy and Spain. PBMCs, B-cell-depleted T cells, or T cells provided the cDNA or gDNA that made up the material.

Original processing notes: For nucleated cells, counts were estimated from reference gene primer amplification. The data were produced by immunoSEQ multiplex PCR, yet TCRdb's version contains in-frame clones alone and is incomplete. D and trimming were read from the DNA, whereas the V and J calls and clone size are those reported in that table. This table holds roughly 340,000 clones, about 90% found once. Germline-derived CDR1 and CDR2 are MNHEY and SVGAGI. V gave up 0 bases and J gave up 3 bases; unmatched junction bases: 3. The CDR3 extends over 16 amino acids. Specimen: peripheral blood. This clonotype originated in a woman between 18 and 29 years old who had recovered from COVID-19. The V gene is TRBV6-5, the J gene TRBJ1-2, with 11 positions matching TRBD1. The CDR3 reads CASSYSDRGRDYGYTF. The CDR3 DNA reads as TGTGCCAGCAGTTACTCGGACAGGGGGCGGGACTATGGCTACACCTTC.